These 8 T cell receptor beta chains were sequenced from one sample in a study of cytomegalovirus exposure and HLA in healthy donors (dated by TCRdb to between 2016 and 2019). Library construction relied on the immunoSEQ multiplex PCR assay. For the multiplex PCR, a mixture combining 60 forward primers for TCR Vbeta segments and 13 reverse primers for TCR Jbeta segments was used. The table was pulled from immuneACCESS by TCRdb, which kept in-frame rearrangements only. Such tables lose some clones; where checked, under half of the loss comes from unresolved V genes, and the rest has no known cause. For this sample there are around 89,000 clones; 81% appear just once. The top ten constitute around 1.2% of the sample. Sequencing was carried out using PBMCs. These TCRs come from a girl between 2 and 10 years old in good health and CMV-seropositive.

This rearrangement joins TRBV25-1 to TRBJ2-5; possibly TRBD1 for D (7 bases). The CDR3 covers 17 residues. V was cut by 4 bases and J by 1 base, with 19 bases left in between. Looked up from germline, CDR1 is MGHDK and CDR2 is SYGVNS. CDR3 sequence reads: CASSASPGAGGQETQYF. The CDR3 DNA reads TGTGCCAGCAGTGCCTCCCCGGGGGCAGGGGGCCAAGAGACCCAGTACTTC. The full variable domain, with the rest looked up from reference TRBV25-1 and TRBJ2-5, is EADIYQTPRYLVIGTGKKITLECSQTMGHDKMYWYQQDPGMELHLIHYSYGVNSTEKGDLSSESTVSRIRTEHFPLTLESARPSHTSQYLCASSASPGAGGQETQYFGPGTRLLVL.

The chain recombines TRBV28 with TRBJ2-5; 7 bases agree with TRBD2. This CDR3 contains 15 residues. Germline assignment: CDR1 MDHEN and CDR2 SYDVKM. V lost 3 bases, J lost 7 bases, and 11 bases stayed unmatched. CDR3 loop: CASSFASSGAGTQYF. DNA of the CDR3: TGTGCCAGCAGTTTCGCGTCTAGCGGTGCCGGGACCCAGTACTTC.

The J gene is TRBJ2-7, the V gene TRBV4-1; possibly TRBD1 for D (5 bases). V lost 1 base and J 3 bases, leaving 10 bases between the germline ends. Germline loops: CDR1 MGHRA, CDR2 YSYEKL. This CDR3 has 14 residues. In DNA, the CDR3 is TGCGCCAGCAGCCAAGGGACACCTAACTACGAGCAGTACTTC. Translation: CASSQGTPNYEQYF.

This rearrangement joins TRBV9 to TRBJ1-1, with a tentative D call TRBD1 (5 bases). The V and J ends lost 2 bases and 6 bases respectively, with 14 bases between them. The germline V gene encodes CDR1 SGDLS and CDR2 YYNGEE. The CDR3 loop spans 14 amino acids. The CDR3 coding sequence is TGTGCCAGCAGCGTTCTGGGCGGGGCTCCTGAAGCTTTCTTT. Residues: CASSVLGGAPEAFF.

The V call is TRBV6-5, the J call TRBJ1-5, with a possible D match to TRBD1 (5 bases). V lost 2 bases and J lost 0, with 8 bases in between. The CDR3 covers 15 residues. CDR1 is MNHEY and CDR2 is SVGAGI in the germline V gene. The CDR3 here is CASSYMGGSNQPQHF. The DNA of the CDR3 is TGTGCCAGCAGTTACATGGGGGGTAGCAATCAGCCCCAGCATTTT.

The chain has TRBV9 and TRBJ2-3; TRBD1 matches at 8 bases. Germline assignment: CDR1 SGDLS and CDR2 YYNGEE. The V gene end was trimmed by 4 bases and the J gene end by 1 base; junction bases not matched to a gene: 5. The CDR3 extends over 15 amino acids. DNA for the CDR3: TGTGCCAGCAGCCTTCGGACAGGGCGCACAGATACGCAGTATTTT. It yields the protein CASSLRTGRTDTQYF.

The chain is built from TRBV5-8 and TRBJ1-2; 7 nucleotides match TRBD1. J gave up 7 bases and V 4 bases, and 10 bases lay outside the gene matches. CDR3 length: 14 residues. Germline CDR1 SGHTS, CDR2 YDEGEE. CDR3 in DNA: TGTGCCAGCAGCCTAGAAGACAGGGATCTTGGCTACACCTTC. Its protein product is CASSLEDRDLGYTF.

The rearrangement uses TRBV2 and TRBJ2-5; perhaps TRBD1 as D (5 bases). In germline, CDR1 is SNHLY, CDR2 FYNNEI. The V end was cut by 6 bases, the J end by 2 bases, with 13 bases between. This CDR3 is 14 amino acids long. CDR3 bases: TGTGCCAGCAGACCGAACAGGATTCAAGAGACCCAGTACTTC. Its protein is CASRPNRIQETQYF.